This entry lists 26 T cell receptor beta chains sequenced from one sample in a study of T-cell memory formation after mild COVID-19. TCRdb fed the 5' RACE reads into MiXCR, producing one record per CDR3 protein. The sample yields roughly 250,000 distinct CDR3 sequences, roughly 15% seen once. The sequenced sample consisted of PBMCs or a T cell subset sorted from them (not recorded which). These TCRs come from a man younger than 30 who had mild COVID-19 (a few samples of this study predate the infection). Cell type and time point are not known.

The chain recombines TRBV12-3 or TRBV12-4 with TRBJ1-5; 10 positions match TRBD1. This CDR3 comprises 16 residues. The J segment lost 5 bases and the V segment lost 3 bases, leaving 7 bases of the junction unmatched. The CDR3 bases are TGTGCCAGCAGTTTTAGGACAGGGGGTTTAGATCAGCCCCAGCATTTT. Translating it yields CASSFRTGGLDQPQHF.

This chain uses TRBV4-3 with TRBJ2-5, with unresolved D. The CDR3 contains 13 residues. V lost 3 bases to trimming and J lost 5 bases, with 10 bases between them. CDR1 and CDR2 (germline): LGHNA, YSLEER. DNA of the CDR3: TGCGCCAGCAGCCATGATCTTAGGGAGACCCAGTACTTC. This translates into CASSHDLRETQYF.

The genes are TRBV18 and TRBJ2-1; 11 bases match TRBD2. The junction had 13 bases not matched to a gene; V was cut back by 3 bases and J by 6 bases. This CDR3 has 18 amino acids. Germline values: CDR1 KGHSH, CDR2 LQKENI. The CDR3 nucleotides are TGTGCCAGCTCACCGTATAGCCTTATAGCGGGGGGGACCAATGAGCAGTTCTTC. Its translation is CASSPYSLIAGGTNEQFF.

This clonotype was observed once. The V gene is TRBV10-3, the J gene TRBJ2-7, with D tentatively TRBD1 (5 bases). The CDR3 is 13 residues long. The V gene lost 3 bases and the J gene lost 5 bases, with 11 bases spanning the gap. Germline V lookup: CDR1 ENHRY, CDR2 SYGVKD. The CDR3 protein is CAISDPGKHEQYF. CDR3 coding DNA: TGTGCCATCAGTGACCCAGGGAAGCACGAGCAGTACTTC.

The chain couples TRBV20-1 to TRBJ2-3; D uncertain. The germline V and J ends were trimmed by 4 bases and 1 base, with 15 bases remaining between them. CDR3 size: 15 residues. Per germline, CDR1 DFQATT and CDR2 SNEGSKA (reference sequence). The CDR3 sequence: CSATSPVSGTDTQYF. The CDR3 DNA sequence: TGCAGTGCTACTTCGCCCGTCTCGGGCACAGATACGCAGTATTTT.

The chain is built from TRBV2 and TRBJ2-2, with D tentatively TRBD1 or TRBD2 (6 bases each). Germline assignment: CDR1 SNHLY and CDR2 FYNNEI. This CDR3 is built from 14 residues. Trimming pared 8 bases from V and 1 base from J, leaving 11 bases between. CDR3 DNA: TGTGCCAGCGGGGGGCGCGGGAACACCGGGGAGCTGTTTTTT. Translated, it gives CASGGRGNTGELFF. Using reference TRBV2 and TRBJ2-2 for the parts outside the CDR3, the full variable domain is EPEVTQTPSHQVTQMGQEVILRCVPISNHLYFYWYRQILGQKVEFLVSFYNNEISEKSEIFDDQFSVERPDGSNFTLKIRSTKLEDSAMYFCASGGRGNTGELFFGEGSRLTVL.

The chain links TRBV5-1 to TRBJ2-7; 7 bases agree with TRBD1. Per germline, CDR1 SGHRS and CDR2 YFSETQ. CDR3 length equals 15 residues. After removal of 9 bases from V and 1 base from J, the junction contained 13 bases not matched to a gene. The CDR3 here is CATSRQGGKSYEQYF. In DNA, the CDR3 is TGCGCCACCTCAAGACAGGGTGGGAAATCCTACGAGCAGTACTTC.

In its sample, this clonotype was seen a few times. J is TRBJ2-7 and V is TRBV7-2; the D gene is possibly TRBD1 (6 bases). Germline CDR1 and CDR2: SGHTA and FQGNSA. V shed 10 bases and J shed 3 bases, with 19 bases lying between them. The CDR3 is made up of 14 amino acids. In DNA, the CDR3 is TGTGCCACCGCTCCTGGACAGTCATTCTACGAGCAGTACTTC. Translating gives CATAPGQSFYEQYF.

The V call is TRBV20-1, the J call TRBJ1-1; no clear D gene. Trimming took 3 bases from V and 4 from J, leaving 15 bases between them. The germline gives CDR1 DFQATT, CDR2 SNEGSKA (reference sequence). The CDR3 is 14 amino acids. This CDR3 reads CSARARPGGTEAFF. The CDR3 DNA is TGCAGTGCTAGGGCCCGACCCGGCGGCACTGAAGCTTTCTTT.

CDR3: CASSAPGLALFTDTQYF. CDR3 DNA: TGTGCCAGCAGCGCGCCAGGGCTAGCCCTATTCACAGATACGCAGTATTTT. The V gene is TRBV7-2, the J gene TRBJ2-3, with D perhaps TRBD1 or TRBD2 (5 bases each). The germline V gene encodes CDR1 SGHTA and CDR2 FQGNSA. V gave up 5 bases and J gave up 2 bases, with 20 bases separating them. The CDR3 loop spans 17 amino acids.

This clonotype was seen a few times. This rearrangement joins TRBV9 to TRBJ1-1; D is unclear. The germline CDR1 and CDR2 sequences are SGDLS and YYNGEE. This CDR3 has 15 amino acids. Trimming stripped 0 bases from V and 4 bases from J, with 13 bases between. The CDR3 loop is CASSVDPDPGTEAFF. The CDR3 nucleotides are TGTGCCAGCAGCGTAGATCCTGACCCAGGCACTGAAGCTTTCTTT.

This clonotype was recorded at least ten times. Here the CDR3 DNA reads TGCGCCAGCAGCCCACAAGACCCCTCTCTCGCAGATACGCAGTATTTT. It encodes CASSPQDPSLADTQYF. The rearrangement uses TRBV5-1 and TRBJ2-3; D remains ambiguous. The CDR3 runs to 16 residues. CDR1 SGHRS and CDR2 YFSETQ come from the germline V gene. Deletions cut 4 bases from V and 4 bases from J, with 19 bases between.

J is TRBJ2-4 and V is TRBV4-3; D uncertain. Germline V gene lookup returns CDR1 LGHNA and CDR2 YSLEER. This CDR3 is built from 12 residues. The V end lost 0 bases, the J end lost 9 bases, and 6 bases lay between the germline ends. The CDR3 DNA follows: TGCGCCAGCAGCCAAGAAGGAATCATTCAGTACTTC. Its translation is CASSQEGIIQYF.

This clonotype was seen a few times. V gene TRBV2 combines with J gene TRBJ2-3; D gene ambiguous. Germline-derived CDR1 and CDR2 are SNHLY and FYNNEI. The V end lost 5 bases, the J end lost 1 base, and 13 bases lay between the germline ends. This CDR3 has 15 residues. CDR3 bases: TGTGCCAGCAGTCAGATCCCTGGGGGCACAGATACGCAGTATTTT. It yields the protein CASSQIPGGTDTQYF.

This clonotype has only a few counts. This chain uses TRBV4-1 with TRBJ1-1; a possible D gene is TRBD1 (5 bases). The CDR3 totals 15 residues. V gave up 2 bases and J gave up 0 bases, with 10 bases separating them. Germline V lookup: CDR1 MGHRA, CDR2 YSYEKL. The CDR3 DNA sequence: TGCGCCAGCAGCCAAACCTGGGGGATGAACACTGAAGCTTTCTTT. Translating it yields CASSQTWGMNTEAFF.

This clonotype came up many times. The rearrangement uses TRBV4-1 and TRBJ2-3; D gene unclear. The CDR3 is made up of 16 amino acids. V was clipped by 1 base and J by 1 base, with 12 bases between them. Germline CDR1 and CDR2: MGHRA and YSYEKL. The DNA of the CDR3 is TGCGCCAGCAGCCAAGTTCAAAGGGTCGGCACAGATACGCAGTATTTT. The encoded protein is CASSQVQRVGTDTQYF.

This chain links TRBV9 with TRBJ1-2; D unclear. The V and J ends lost 7 bases and 4 bases respectively, with 11 bases between them. Germline CDR1 and CDR2: SGDLS and YYNGEE. The CDR3 sequence is 12 residues long. The CDR3 region has the DNA TGTGCCAGCTACTGGGAGGGCTATGGCTACACCTTC. Translation: CASYWEGYGYTF.

There are a few counts of this clonotype. This chain connects TRBV27 to TRBJ1-1; no reliable D call. The germline V and J ends were trimmed by 4 bases and 8 bases, with 14 bases remaining between them. The CDR3 length is 13 residues. Germline V gene lookup returns CDR1 MNHEY and CDR2 SMNVEV (reference sequence). The CDR3 here is CASSSTRGGEAFF. DNA for the CDR3: TGTGCCAGCAGTTCCACGCGTGGAGGGGAAGCTTTCTTT.

The chain uses TRBV7-3 and TRBJ2-1, with no clear D. CDR3 size: 13 residues. CDR1 and CDR2 from the germline V gene are SGHTA and FQGTGA. Trimming took 2 bases from V and 5 from J, leaving 7 bases between them. The chain's CDR3 is CASSLDKNNEQFF. CDR3 nucleotide sequence: TGTGCCAGCAGCTTAGACAAAAACAATGAGCAGTTCTTC.

The chain carries TRBV7-7 and TRBJ2-1; D may be TRBD2 (6 bases). From germline, CDR1 is SSHAT and CDR2 FNYEAQ (reference sequence). V was pared by 5 bases and J by 0 bases, with 11 bases between. The CDR3 consists of 15 residues. The CDR3 sequence is CASSRTIYSYNEQFF. Here the CDR3 DNA reads TGTGCCAGCAGCCGGACTATCTACTCCTACAATGAGCAGTTCTTC. Complete variable domain (other parts from reference TRBV7-7 and TRBJ2-1): GAGVSQSPRYKVTKRGQDVTLRCDPISSHATLYWYQQALGQGPEFLTYFNYEAQPDKSGLPSDRFSAERPEGSISTLTIQRTEQRDSAMYRCASSRTIYSYNEQFFGPGTRLTVL.

This clonotype occurred a few times. This chain uses TRBV10-3 with TRBJ1-2; 8 nucleotides match TRBD1. Germline CDR1 ENHRY, CDR2 SYGVKD. The CDR3 consists of 13 residues. The ends lost 5 bases at V and 6 bases at J; junction bases unmatched: 5. As DNA, the CDR3 is TGTGCCATCAGTCCTCGACAGGGGAATGGCTACACCTTC. This sequence encodes CAISPRQGNGYTF.

The chain carries TRBV27 and TRBJ2-5; 7 positions match TRBD1. This CDR3 has 13 residues. J was trimmed by 4 bases and V by 5 bases; bases with no gene match: 4. CDR1 is MNHEY, CDR2 SMNVEV, per germline (reference sequence). CDR3 sequence reads: CASSDRAGETQYF. Here the CDR3 DNA reads TGTGCCAGCAGTGACAGGGCGGGAGAGACCCAGTACTTC.

This clonotype was counted only a few times. The chain recombines TRBV28 with TRBJ2-5; D is uncertain. Germline loops: CDR1 MDHEN, CDR2 SYDVKM. This CDR3 has 13 residues. V lost 2 bases, J lost 5 bases, and 9 bases lay in between. CDR3 region: CASSLPQDETQYF. The CDR3 nucleotides read TGTGCCAGCAGTTTACCCCAGGACGAGACCCAGTACTTC.

In this sample, this clonotype turned up many times. V usage is TRBV20-1 and J usage is TRBJ2-3; D not certain. Trimming stripped 0 bases from V and 6 bases from J, with 16 bases between. Per the germline V gene, CDR1 is DFQATT and CDR2 is SNEGSKA (reference sequence). CDR3 length equals 15 residues. The CDR3 sequence is CSARDSTVFPDTQYF. CDR3 in DNA: TGCAGTGCTAGAGATTCCACAGTCTTCCCGGATACGCAGTATTTT.

This clonotype was picked up many times. V and J are TRBV5-1 and TRBJ2-7; no definite D call. Trimming took off 0 bases at V and 1 base at J, with 8 bases between the two ends. Germline V CDR1 and CDR2: SGHRS, YFSETQ. This CDR3 has 14 amino acids. This CDR3 is CASSLDFGSYEQYF. The DNA for the CDR3 is TGCGCCAGCAGCTTGGATTTCGGTTCCTACGAGCAGTACTTC.

The chain links TRBV5-1 to TRBJ2-7, with D possibly being TRBD1 (6 bases). The CDR3 is made up of 13 amino acids. The V gene lost 0 bases and the J gene lost 4 bases, with 8 bases spanning the gap. Germline V gene sequence: CDR1 SGHRS, CDR2 YFSETQ. CDR3 in DNA: TGCGCCAGCAGCTTGGCACAGGGTTACGAGCAGTACGTC. Its protein product is CASSLAQGYEQYV.